The 12 T cell receptor beta chains below come from one sample, sequenced in a study of blood T cell repertoires in COVID-19. Profiled with immunoSEQ multiplex PCR; TCRdb holds only in-frame clones, not every one. The sample includes about 100,000 clones, approximately 89% seen only once; the top ten take 6.5% to 7%. Sequencing was done on a sample of peripheral blood. These receptor sequences come from a man between 50 and 59 years old with active or convalescent COVID-19.

This chain uses TRBV27 with TRBJ1-6, with a tentative D call TRBD1 (6 bases). The CDR3 has 14 residues. The V end was cut by 5 bases, the J end by 6 bases, with 11 bases between. Germline lookup yields CDR1 MNHEY and CDR2 SMNVEV (reference sequence). The DNA of the CDR3 is TGTGCCAGCAGTGTCAGGGGCGGTAATTCACCCCTCCACTTT. Protein: CASSVRGGNSPLHF.

This clone was observed a few times. This sequence joins TRBV4-3 and TRBJ1-1; D is undetermined. CDR3 size: 12 residues. Trimming removed 4 bases at V and 7 bases at J, with 10 bases between. Germline V CDR1 and CDR2: LGHNA, YSLEER. Written as DNA, the CDR3 is TGCGCCAGCAGCCCGAGGTCCGGTGAAGCTTTCTTT. Its translation: CASSPRSGEAFF.

This clone was counted once. This sequence joins TRBV19 and TRBJ1-2; TRBD1 matches 11 bases. J was trimmed by 2 bases and V by 4 bases; bases with no gene match: 6. CDR3 size: 16 residues. Germline loops: CDR1 LNHDA, CDR2 SQIVND (reference sequence). CDR3 nucleotide sequence: TGTGCCAGTAGTAATACCGGGACAGGGGGAAACTATGGCTACACCTTC. As protein: CASSNTGTGGNYGYTF.

This chain joins TRBV6-5 and TRBJ2-7; D remains ambiguous. This CDR3 is 11 amino acids long. The germline V and J ends were trimmed by 7 bases and 0 bases, with 4 bases remaining between them. Per germline, CDR1 MNHEY and CDR2 SVGAGI. CDR3 residues: CASKSSYEQYF. In nucleotides, the CDR3 is TGTGCCAGCAAGAGCTCCTACGAGCAGTACTTC.

V is TRBV7-9 and J is TRBJ2-3, with TRBD2 identical over 15 bases. The J segment lost 0 bases and the V segment lost 5 bases, leaving 6 bases of the junction unmatched. Germline CDR1 is SEHNR and CDR2 is FQNEAQ (reference sequence). The CDR3 has 18 residues. The CDR3 region is CASSVRTSGRVSTDTQYF. The CDR3 region has the DNA TGTGCCAGCAGCGTACGGACTAGCGGGAGGGTTAGCACAGATACGCAGTATTTT.

Points on this clone: As the CDR3 is not closed by the conserved phenylalanine or tryptophan, this likely results from a read error. The DNA is left out, because the CDR3 cannot be placed on it with certainty; the CDR3 is given as TCRdb lists it. The genes are TRBV7-4 and TRBJ2-4; TRBD2 reflects the table's D call only, with no check against the DNA. Germline V lookup: CDR1 SGHVT, CDR2 SQSDAQ. Both ends counted, the CDR3 spans 9 residues. This CDR3 is CASSSRRPG.

The J gene is TRBJ2-1, the V gene TRBV7-2; the D gene is possibly TRBD1 (5 bases). This CDR3 spans 13 amino acids. Between the trimmed V and J ends, which lost 2 bases and 7 bases, there was a span of 9 bases. Germline V CDR1 and CDR2: SGHTA, FQGNSA. The CDR3 DNA follows: TGTGCCAGCAGCTTAAATAGGGGAAATGAGCAGTTCTTC. Its protein product is CASSLNRGNEQFF.

The V call is TRBV7-2, the J call TRBJ1-4; TRBD1 matches at 7 bases. The CDR3 sequence is 15 residues long. The germline V gene has CDR1 SGHTA and CDR2 FQGNSA. Trimming cost V 5 bases and J 7 bases; bases outside gene matches: 10. The CDR3 nucleotides read TGTGCCAGCAGCCCCCAGGGGGTAGGAAGTGAAAAACTGTTTTTT. It translates to CASSPQGVGSEKLFF.

The rearrangement uses TRBV19 and TRBJ2-1; 12 nucleotides agree with TRBD2. V trimming: 4 bases; J trimming: 11 bases; junction bases outside the gene matches: 6. The CDR3 loop spans 14 amino acids. Germline CDR1 LNHDA, CDR2 SQIVND (reference sequence). The CDR3: CASSTASGRGKQFF. The CDR3 DNA reads TGTGCCAGTAGTACTGCTAGCGGGAGGGGAAAGCAGTTCTTC.

Only a few counts were recorded for this clone. The chain is built from TRBV4-1 and TRBJ2-1; D remains unclear. Germline CDR1 is MGHRA and CDR2 is YSYEKL. Trimming cost V 0 bases and J 0 bases, with 9 bases left between them. The CDR3 spans 16 residues. The chain's CDR3 is CASSQEESVSYNEQFF. As DNA, the CDR3 is TGCGCCAGCAGCCAAGAGGAGAGTGTCTCCTACAATGAGCAGTTCTTC.

This clone was picked up one time. V and J are TRBV6-5 and TRBJ2-5; 8 bases fit TRBD2. The CDR3 covers 16 residues. J gave up 5 bases and V 0 bases, and 8 bases lay outside the gene matches. The V gene's germline CDR1 is MNHEY and CDR2 SVGAGI. The chain's CDR3 is CASSYSSGRGDETQYF. The CDR3 nucleotides read TGTGCCAGCAGTTACTCTTCCGGGAGGGGGGACGAGACCCAGTACTTC.

The V and J genes are TRBV6-5 and TRBJ1-5; D not certain. This CDR3 is built from 15 residues. Germline assignment: CDR1 MNHEY and CDR2 SVGAGI. Trimming removed 6 bases from V and 4 bases from J, with 16 bases in between. CDR3 residues: CASSRGLLGNQPQHF. CDR3 DNA sequence: TGTGCCAGCAGCCGTGGACTCCTGGGAAATCAGCCCCAGCATTTT.